Listed below are T cell receptor beta chains from one sample, sequenced in a study of OX40 agonist ivuxolimab in advanced cancers. The assay was immunoSEQ multiplex PCR, and TCRdb's table has in-frame clones only and misses some. The sample carries more than 80,000 clones, around 86% recorded once. This specimen consisted of CD4+ or CD8+ T cells sorted from blood, obtained in a trial of the OX40 agonist ivuxolimab. All receptors derive from an adult with an advanced solid tumor such as melanoma, head and neck, liver or kidney cancer. The CDR3 runs from the conserved cysteine through the conserved F or W. Fields, in order: J gene, clone size, D gene, V gene, CDR3 DNA, CDR3 protein. D genes are given only for firm matches. Size values are once, few and many counts, or a class for expanded clones, and some rows have none.

TRBJ1-2	once	.	TRBV6-6	TGTGCCAGCAGTTATGCAGAGTCCAACTATGGCTACACCTTC	CASSYAESNYGYTF
TRBJ1-3	.	.	TRBV2	TGTGCCAGTGACGACGCAGGGGCAGGAAACACCATATATTTT	CASDDAGAGNTIYF
TRBJ1-2	.	TRBD1	TRBV6-1	TGTGCCAGCAGTGAAGTCGGCAGGGGGGAGTATGGCTACACCTTC	CASSEVGRGEYGYTF
TRBJ2-5	.	.	TRBV1	TGCACCAGCAGCCAAGAAAGACTAGCGGCTTACCAAGAGACCCAGTACTTC	CTSSQERLAAYQETQYF
TRBJ2-3	once	.	TRBV9	TGTGCCAGCAGCGTAGAGGGTCTGGGTACGCAGTATTTT	CASSVEGLGTQYF
TRBJ2-7	.	TRBD1	TRBV5-1	TGCGCCAGCAGCCCGTACCTCATCGGGACAGGGTCTTACGAGCAGTACTTC	CASSPYLIGTGSYEQYF
TRBJ1-1	.	.	TRBV25-1	TGTGCCAGCAGTGATTTCGCTCTTTTAGGGAACACTGAAGCTTTCTTT	CASSDFALLGNTEAFF
TRBJ1-5	.	TRBD1	TRBV6-5	TGTGCCAGCAGCCGACAGGGCATGCAGCCCCAGCATTTT	CASSRQGMQPQHF
TRBJ2-1	.	TRBD1	TRBV11-3	TGTGCCAGCAGCTTAGGGGCAGAGACAGGGGAGCAGTTCTTC	CASSLGAETGEQFF
TRBJ1-1	.	.	TRBV19	TGTGCCAGTAACCCCGGGACCCCGACCTGGGGTGAAGCTTTCTTT	CASNPGTPTWGEAFF
TRBJ1-1	.	.	TRBV18	TGTGCCAGCTCACCCCTTCCCGGACAGCCGAACACTGAAGCTTTCTTT	CASSPLPGQPNTEAFF
TRBJ2-5	.	TRBD2	TRBV6-5	TGTGCCAGCAGTTACGGTACTAGCGGTCAAGAGACCCAGTACTTC	CASSYGTSGQETQYF
TRBJ1-2	.	.	TRBV28	TGTGCCAGCAGTCCGGACACCTATGGCTACACCTTC	CASSPDTYGYTF
TRBJ2-3	.	TRBD2	TRBV7-9	TGTGCCAGCAGCTTAGGCGGGACTAGCGGGCTCACAGATACGCAGTATTTT	CASSLGGTSGLTDTQYF
TRBJ2-1	.	TRBD1	TRBV6-1	TGTGCCAGCAGTGGCAACCGGGACAGGGTGCTCAATGAGCAGTTCTTC	CASSGNRDRVLNEQFF
TRBJ1-2	.	TRBD1	TRBV5-1	TGCGCCAGCAGCTTGGTAGGGGGACAGGGCTACTACACCTTC	CASSLVGGQGYYTF
TRBJ1-3	.	.	TRBV5-1	TGCGCCAGCAGCTTGGTGGCGGTTAGCTCTGGAAACACCATATATTTT	CASSLVAVSSGNTIYF
TRBJ1-2	.	.	TRBV28	TGTGCCAGCAGTTTAGGGCAAAACTATGGCTACACCTTC	CASSLGQNYGYTF